Listed below are T cell receptor beta chains from one sample, sequenced in a study of preoperative IRX-2 immunotherapy in early breast cancer. Assay used: immunoSEQ multiplex PCR; TCRdb lists only in-frame clones, some missing. Of tens of thousands of clones listed, roughly four fifths are singletons. Sample: lymph node tissue, taken after IRX-2 immunotherapy. Receptors were obtained from a human donor with breast cancer. Both conserved end residues are part of each CDR3.

>TRBV12-5|TRBJ2-5
CASGLASPGGSETQYF
>TRBV25-1|TRBJ2-7
CASSVRDRGYYEQYF
>TRBV23-1|TRBJ2-7
CASSQEFTASGEQYF
>TRBV28|TRBJ1-1
CASLGQGGLGTEAFF
>TRBV11-3|TRBJ1-3
CASSLFSAGSGNTIYF
>TRBV2|TRBJ1-1
CASSEFPFSDTEAFF
>TRBV30|TRBJ1-1
CAWGQGWATEAFF
>TRBV28|TRBJ1-2
CASSVPHMDGYTF
>TRBV11-3|TRBJ2-2
CASSLETETTGELFF
>TRBV6-8|TRBJ1-3
CASSQRGGTIYF
>TRBV1|TRBJ1-1
CASSQDLVTVNTEAFF
>TRBV11-3|TRBJ2-7
CASSPWTGGVEQYF
>TRBV10-2|TRBJ1-5
CASRANRDNQPQHF
>TRBV11-3|TRBJ1-5
CASSSDSEQGLNQPQHF
>TRBV6-8|TRBJ2-6
CASSTPRAGHSGANVLTF
>TRBV30|TRBJ1-5
CAWSQNSNQPQHF
>TRBV6-8|TRBJ2-7
CASRGDTVSYEQYF
>TRBV19|TRBJ2-3
CASSGQFTDTQYF
>TRBV11-3|TRBJ1-1
CASSLLGPGANTEAFF
>TRBV19|TRBJ1-1
CASKGRGDIEAFF
>TRBV5-1|TRBJ1-2
CASSLDSQAHYGYTF
>TRBV4-1|TRBJ2-7
CASSQGTDFYEQYF
>TRBV15|TRBJ2-7
CATSSPGHNSLYEQYF
>TRBV18|TRBJ1-6
CASSPSLDSNNSPLHF